The 15 T cell receptor beta chains listed next were all sequenced from one sample in a study of PD-L1 blockade in urothelial cancer. The table came from immunoSEQ multiplex PCR; TCRdb's copy has only in-frame clones and leaves some out. The sample yields tens of thousands of clones, about 89% seen once. As for time point: peripheral blood 6 weeks after treatment start. The input for sequencing was PBMCs, taken around atezolizumab (anti-PD-L1) treatment. The receptors originated from a man between 65 and 80 years old with urothelial cancer.

The V call is TRBV10-3, the J call TRBJ2-3; perhaps TRBD2 as D (6 bases). The CDR3 extends over 18 amino acids. V was cut by 5 bases and J by 0 bases, with 21 bases left in between. Germline lookup yields CDR1 ENHRY and CDR2 SYGVKD. CDR3 sequence reads: CAISPRMAGRASTDTQYF. Here the CDR3 DNA reads TGTGCCATCAGTCCCCGGATGGCGGGACGGGCAAGCACAGATACGCAGTATTTT.

This clone was found a few times. The chain couples TRBV5-1 to TRBJ1-2; 11 positions agree with TRBD1. With V trimmed by 0 bases and J by 7 bases, 2 bases remained unmatched. Germline CDR1 SGHRS, CDR2 YFSETQ. The CDR3 has 14 residues. The CDR3 loop is CASSLAGTGGGYTF. The DNA for the CDR3 is TGCGCCAGCAGCTTGGCCGGGACAGGGGGTGGCTACACCTTC.

This clone was detected a few times. The chain combines TRBV7-9 with TRBJ2-7; D remains unclear. With 3 bases removed from V and 7 bases from J, the gap between germline ends came to 7 bases. Germline CDR1 SEHNR, CDR2 FQNEAQ (reference sequence). This CDR3 is 11 amino acids long. The CDR3 region is CASSFTREQYF. The DNA of the CDR3 is TGTGCCAGCAGCTTCACCAGGGAGCAGTACTTC.

A single count supports this clone. The V gene is TRBV30, the J gene TRBJ2-7; 7 positions match TRBD2. The CDR3 covers 16 residues. V was clipped by 1 base and J by 3 bases; unmatched bases: 12. Germline CDR1 reads GTSNPN; CDR2 reads SVGIG (reference sequence). Here the CDR3 reads CAWSEALGLPIYEQYF. The CDR3 nucleotides are TGTGCCTGGAGTGAAGCATTGGGACTACCTATCTACGAGCAGTACTTC.

The chain combines TRBV6-5 with TRBJ2-5; 10 nucleotides align to TRBD2. This CDR3 is 16 amino acids long. V shed 3 bases, J shed 1 base, and the junction held 5 bases outside the gene matches. The germline CDR1 and CDR2 sequences are MNHEY and SVGAGI. For the CDR3, the DNA is TGTGCCAGCAGTTATCGACTAGCGGGTCCCCAAGAGACCCAGTACTTC. It codes for CASSYRLAGPQETQYF.

The chain employs TRBV10-3 and TRBJ2-1; D is unresolved. The V end was cut by 6 bases, the J end by 5 bases, with 8 bases between. The germline V gene encodes CDR1 ENHRY and CDR2 SYGVKD. The CDR3 runs 12 residues. The CDR3 DNA reads TGTGCCATCAGACACGACAACAATGAGCAGTTCTTC. Encoded protein: CAIRHDNNEQFF.

The rearrangement links TRBV6-1 to TRBJ2-3; 8 positions match TRBD2. Looked up from germline, CDR1 is MNHNS and CDR2 is SASEGT. There are 15 residues in the CDR3. After removal of 3 bases from V and 4 bases from J, the junction contained 6 bases not matched to a gene. CDR3 bases: TGTGCCAGCAGTGACTCGGGACTAGAGGCAGATACGCAGTATTTT. Translating it yields CASSDSGLEADTQYF.

The chain carries TRBV5-5 and TRBJ1-3; 8 bases line up with TRBD1. Trimming took 2 bases from V and 0 from J; bases not matched to a gene: 7. Per germline, CDR1 SGHKS and CDR2 YYEKEE (reference sequence). The CDR3 totals 17 residues. The CDR3 loop is CASSFGQGRSSGNTIYF. The CDR3 DNA is TGTGCCAGCAGCTTCGGACAGGGCCGTAGCTCTGGAAACACCATATATTTT.

V is TRBV10-3 and J is TRBJ1-5; TRBD1 matches 8 bases. This CDR3 contains 16 residues. J lost 0 bases, V lost 4 bases, and 5 bases had no gene match. The germline gives CDR1 ENHRY, CDR2 SYGVKD. The CDR3 nucleotides are TGTGCCATCAGTGCCCAGGGGGCCTCTAGCAATCAGCCCCAGCATTTT. Encoded protein: CAISAQGASSNQPQHF.

The rearrangement links TRBV5-4 to TRBJ1-1; TRBD1 agrees at 8 bases. Germline loops: CDR1 SGHNT, CDR2 YYREEE (reference sequence). The CDR3 covers 15 residues. V lost 0 bases, J lost 7 bases, and 8 bases stayed unmatched. The DNA for the CDR3 is TGTGCCAGCAGCTTGGGACAGGGGACCAGGGGTGAAGCTTTCTTT. Protein sequence: CASSLGQGTRGEAFF.

This rearrangement joins TRBV28 to TRBJ1-2, with D unresolved. CDR1 is MDHEN and CDR2 is SYDVKM in the germline V gene. The CDR3 is made up of 13 amino acids. The ends were cut back, 3 bases at V and 5 bases at J, with 10 bases in the middle. The CDR3: CASSLDREYGYTF. The CDR3 nucleotides are TGTGCCAGCAGTTTGGACCGGGAGTATGGCTACACCTTC.

The chain carries TRBV5-6 and TRBJ2-1; 9 bases are a match to TRBD2. The length of the CDR3 is 18 residues. The V and J ends lost 0 bases and 0 bases, in that order; junction bases with no gene match: 7. Germline assignment: CDR1 SGHDT and CDR2 YYEEEE. CDR3 coding DNA: TGTGCCAGCAGCTTGGCCTGGCTAGCGGGGACCTCCTACAATGAGCAGTTCTTC. Translating it yields CASSLAWLAGTSYNEQFF.

The chain joins TRBV10-2 to TRBJ2-7; TRBD2 agrees at 12 bases. This CDR3 has 16 residues. Trimming took 10 bases from V and 4 from J; bases not matched to a gene: 14. The germline CDR1 and CDR2 sequences are WSHSY and SAAADI. Here the CDR3 DNA reads TGCGCCACCCTTCCCGGGACTAGCGGGCCGAGGTACGAGCAGTACTTC. Protein product: CATLPGTSGPRYEQYF.

This chain links TRBV28 with TRBJ2-5; tentative D call: TRBD1 (6 bases). V was cut by 0 bases and J by 4 bases, with 6 bases left in between. Per germline, CDR1 MDHEN and CDR2 SYDVKM. The CDR3 sequence is 13 residues long. The CDR3 loop reads CASSLWTGETQYF. CDR3 bases: TGTGCCAGCAGTTTATGGACAGGAGAGACCCAGTACTTC.

This clone showed up just once. The J gene is TRBJ2-5, the V gene TRBV4-1, with 7 bases aligning to TRBD2. Trimming cost V 5 bases and J 6 bases; bases outside gene matches: 12. CDR3 size: 15 residues. Germline assignment: CDR1 MGHRA and CDR2 YSYEKL. CDR3 residues: CASSKLRETGKTQYF. For the CDR3, the DNA is TGCGCCAGCAGCAAGTTGCGGGAGACCGGAAAGACCCAGTACTTC.